These T cell receptor beta chains were read from a single sample in a study of shared clonotypes between healthy human individuals. Assay: immunoSEQ multiplex PCR; the TCRdb copy retains only in-frame clones and omits some. The data show fewer than 600,000 clones, roughly four fifths seen once. The sample consisted of PBMCs. Source of these receptors: a woman aged 40 to 50 in good health. Some clones in this sample may be carry-over from other donors' samples. Each CDR3 is given with its conserved first and last residue. A D gene is named only where the DNA matches it firmly. The size field is filled for only some rows; it gives once, few, many or a size class.

d_gene,v_gene,abundance,j_gene,CDR3aa,CDR3nt
TRBD1,TRBV29-1,NA,TRBJ2-7,CSVALTGARYEQYF,TGCAGCGTTGCTCTGACAGGGGCGAGGTACGAGCAGTACTTC
NA,TRBV5-6,once,TRBJ1-1,CASSLVTVSEAFF,TGTGCCAGCAGCTTGGTGACGGTCTCTGAAGCTTTCTTT
TRBD1,TRBV7-8,NA,TRBJ1-3,CASSLARTGVNTIYF,TGTGCCAGCAGCTTAGCGAGGACAGGGGTAAACACCATATATTTT
NA,TRBV5-1,NA,TRBJ2-7,CASSLARDSSYEQYF,TGCGCCAGCAGCTTGGCCAGAGACAGTTCCTACGAGCAGTACTTC
TRBD2,TRBV5-1,NA,TRBJ2-1,CASSGDGGRAGEQFF,TGCGCCAGCAGCGGGGATGGCGGGAGGGCCGGGGAGCAGTTCTTC
NA,TRBV20-1,once,TRBJ2-5,CSAWRMETQYF,TGCAGTGCGTGGCGGATGGAGACCCAGTACTTC
NA,TRBV6-5,NA,TRBJ2-3,CASSPITRTDTQYF,TGTGCCAGCAGCCCCATTACCCGCACAGATACGCAGTATTTT
TRBD1,TRBV11-3,NA,TRBJ2-5,CASSLGTGIEETQYF,TGTGCCAGCAGCCTAGGGACAGGGATTGAAGAGACCCAGTACTTC
NA,TRBV6-1,few,TRBJ1-1,CASSPRGLTEAFF,TGTGCCAGCAGCCCCCGGGGGCTCACTGAAGCTTTCTTT
NA,TRBV2,many,TRBJ2-7,CASSTSGSPYEQYF,TGTGCCAGCAGCACCTCGGGATCCCCTTACGAGCAGTACTTC
TRBD1,TRBV7-9,NA,TRBJ2-1,CASSTHHGQGGSNEQFF,TGTGCCAGCAGCACCCACCACGGACAGGGGGGATCGAATGAGCAGTTCTTC
NA,TRBV5-1,once,TRBJ2-2,CASSLDRENTGELFF,TGCGCCAGCAGCTTGGATAGGGAGAACACCGGGGAGCTGTTTTTT
NA,TRBV27,NA,TRBJ2-3,CASRARGADTQYF,TGTGCCTCCAGAGCACGAGGCGCAGATACGCAGTATTTT
TRBD1,TRBV30,NA,TRBJ1-5,CAWSGPGQGNQPQHF,TGTGCCTGGAGTGGACCGGGACAGGGCAATCAGCCCCAGCATTTT
NA,TRBV5-6,NA,TRBJ1-1,CASSWDRGTEAFF,TGTGCCAGCAGCTGGGATAGGGGCACTGAAGCTTTCTTT
TRBD1,TRBV27,few,TRBJ1-1,CASRTGGTEAFF,TGTGCCAGCAGGACAGGGGGAACTGAAGCTTTCTTT
TRBD1,TRBV6-5,few,TRBJ2-7,CASSYSTGAYEQYF,TGTGCCAGCAGTTACTCGACAGGGGCCTACGAGCAGTACTTC
TRBD2,TRBV5-4,NA,TRBJ2-1,CASSFPLAGANEQFF,TGTGCCAGCAGCTTTCCGCTAGCGGGCGCCAATGAGCAGTTCTTC
NA,TRBV6-6,NA,TRBJ1-5,CASSYSNRARQPQHF,TGTGCCAGCAGTTACTCGAATAGGGCTCGTCAGCCCCAGCATTTT
TRBD1,TRBV5-1,NA,TRBJ2-2,CASSSRGPGELFF,TGCGCCAGCAGCTCCAGGGGGCCCGGGGAGCTGTTTTTT
TRBD2,TRBV27,NA,TRBJ2-7,CASRSLADDYEQYF,TGTGCCAGCAGGTCACTAGCGGACGACTACGAGCAGTACTTC
TRBD1,TRBV5-6,NA,TRBJ1-2,CASSLGDRVYYGYTF,TGTGCCAGCAGCTTGGGGGACAGGGTGTACTATGGCTACACCTTC
NA,TRBV9,NA,TRBJ2-7,CASSVTSTSYEQYF,TGTGCCAGCAGCGTAACTAGTACCTCCTACGAGCAGTACTTC
TRBD2,TRBV11-3,NA,TRBJ2-5,CASSLVGLAGVQLYF,TGTGCCAGCAGCTTAGTGGGACTAGCGGGAGTTCAATTGTACTTC
NA,TRBV27,few,TRBJ1-2,CASSLSKGSWYGYTF,TGTGCCAGCAGTTTATCGAAAGGTAGTTGGTATGGCTACACCTTC
TRBD2,TRBV28,NA,TRBJ2-7,CASSGNTLGLEKAYEQYF,TGTGCCAGCAGTGGTAACACCTTGGGACTAGAAAAAGCCTACGAGCAGTACTTC
NA,TRBV29-1,NA,TRBJ1-2,CSAKQVDYGYTF,TGCAGCGCCAAGCAGGTCGACTATGGCTACACCTTC
TRBD1,TRBV2,NA,TRBJ2-5,CASSVEQGAGTQYF,TGTGCCAGCAGTGTAGAACAGGGGGCTGGGACCCAGTACTTC
TRBD1,TRBV27,once,TRBJ1-1,CASSLGTGQRNTEAFF,TGTGCCAGCAGTTTAGGGACAGGTCAGAGGAACACTGAAGCTTTCTTT
NA,TRBV5-1,NA,TRBJ1-1,CASSLVTPDTTEAFF,TGCGCCAGCAGCTTGGTCACCCCGGATACCACTGAAGCTTTCTTT
TRBD2,TRBV5-6,NA,TRBJ2-1,CASSSISGSGDEQFF,TGTGCCAGCAGCTCTATTAGCGGGAGTGGTGATGAGCAGTTCTTC
NA,TRBV7-2,NA,TRBJ2-7,CASSLERETFYEQYF,TGTGCCAGCAGCTTAGAGAGGGAAACTTTCTACGAGCAGTACTTC
NA,TRBV5-1,NA,TRBJ1-1,CASSLIREPDTEAFF,TGCGCCAGCAGCTTGATTAGGGAGCCGGACACTGAAGCTTTCTTT
NA,TRBV28,NA,TRBJ2-7,CASSLTGTVTYEQYF,TGTGCCAGCAGTTTAACCGGGACGGTTACCTACGAGCAGTACTTC
NA,TRBV28,few,TRBJ2-6,CASSFLSGGGANVLTF,TGTGCCAGCAGTTTTCTCTCCGGGGGAGGGGCCAACGTCCTGACTTTC
NA,TRBV5-1,NA,TRBJ2-2,CASRFTGELFF,TGCGCCAGCAGGTTCACCGGGGAGCTGTTTTTT
NA,TRBV4-3,NA,TRBJ2-7,CASSHDTGTKAYEQYF,TGCGCCAGCAGCCACGATACCGGGACAAAAGCCTACGAGCAGTACTTC
NA,TRBV14,NA,TRBJ2-7,CASSQDLDSYEQYF,TGTGCCAGCAGCCAAGATCTCGACTCGTACGAGCAGTACTTC
NA,TRBV5-5,many,TRBJ1-2,CASSATRVVYTF,TGTGCCAGCAGCGCCACGAGGGTTGTCTACACCTTC
NA,TRBV4-3,NA,TRBJ2-3,CASSQDELSTDTQYF,TGCGCCAGCAGCCAAGATGAGCTTAGCACAGATACGCAGTATTTT